Below, one T cell receptor (beta chain) is given with its context. The sample belongs to a study of response to subunit inactivated influenza vaccine. From the RT-PCR reads, TCRdb called clonotypes with MiXCR, one entry per CDR3 protein. The sample yields roughly 500,000 distinct CDR3 sequences, approximately 15% seen once. Trimming removed 5 bases from V and 9 bases from J, with 24 bases in between. CDR3 length equals 16 residues. Germline V gene sequence: CDR1 SGHTA, CDR2 FQGNSA. The rearrangement uses TRBV7-2 and TRBJ2-3; TRBD2 might be the D (7 bases). The sequence came from a man aged 50 to 69 who received an inactivated influenza vaccine. The specimen was CD4+ T cells sorted from PBMCs, collected about 23 months after vaccination. The CDR3 loop is CASSRGVRSRGNTQYF. The CDR3 region has the DNA TGTGCCAGCAGCCGGGGGGTCAGGAGTAGGGGGAACACGCAGTATTTT.